These 14 T cell receptor beta chains originate from one sample sequenced in a study of radiotherapy plus CTLA-4 blockade in lung cancer (dated by TCRdb to 2016 to 2019). Library preparation used the immunoSEQ multiplex PCR assay. TCRdb re-hosts the immuneACCESS table, in-frame sequences only. Its copies lack some clones; in the studies checked, an unresolved V gene accounts for under half of them, and the cause for the rest is not known. The sample table records some 73,000 clones; less than 85% of these occur just once. The ten most abundant clones make up about 0.79% of the sample. This specimen consisted of peripheral blood, obtained from a patient treated with radiotherapy plus ipilimumab. The origin of the receptors is a human donor with non-small cell lung cancer who had stable disease on radiotherapy plus ipilimumab.

The chain joins TRBV9 to TRBJ1-3; D ambiguous. Trimming left V 0 bases short and J 4 bases short, with 8 bases between. From germline, CDR1 is SGDLS and CDR2 YYNGEE. The CDR3 consists of 14 residues. This CDR3 is CASSVVGNGNTIYF. CDR3 bases: TGTGCCAGCAGCGTAGTAGGGAACGGAAACACCATATATTTT.

The V and J genes are TRBV7-2 and TRBJ1-5; a possible D gene is TRBD1 (6 bases). V lost 0 bases, J lost 4 bases, and 13 bases lay in between. The CDR3 is 16 residues long. CDR1 and CDR2 (germline): SGHTA, FQGNSA. As DNA, the CDR3 is TGTGCCAGCAGCTTAGCGAAGGGGACAAGTAATCAGCCCCAGCATTTT. Its translation is CASSLAKGTSNQPQHF.

This clone was recorded a few times. V gene TRBV18 combines with J gene TRBJ1-1; possible D gene TRBD1, 6 bases. CDR3 length equals 14 residues. Trimming removed 8 bases at V and 6 bases at J, with 19 bases between. The germline gives CDR1 KGHSH, CDR2 LQKENI. The CDR3 sequence is CASLQSQGTPEAFF. CDR3 nucleotide sequence: TGTGCCAGCCTCCAATCCCAGGGGACGCCTGAAGCTTTCTTT.

In this sample, this clone turned up a few times. The chain couples TRBV6-1 to TRBJ1-2, with a weak D call TRBD1 (5 bases). V was pared by 7 bases and J by 6 bases, with 18 bases between. Germline CDR1 MNHNS, CDR2 SASEGT. CDR3 length: 14 residues. CDR3 sequence: CASTRGGGIDGYTF. CDR3 in DNA: TGTGCCAGCACGCGCGGGGGGGGAATCGATGGCTACACCTTC.

The chain recombines TRBV29-1 with TRBJ2-4; TRBD2 matches at 12 bases. The CDR3 spans 16 residues. The trim removed 4 bases at V and 2 bases at J, leaving 6 bases unmatched. In germline, CDR1 is SQVTM, CDR2 ANQGSEA. The CDR3 coding sequence is TGCAGCGTTGGAGAACTAGCGGGAGGTACCAAAAACATTCAGTACTTC. Amino acid sequence: CSVGELAGGTKNIQYF.

This clone was seen a single time. The rearrangement uses TRBV5-1 and TRBJ2-2; D is perhaps TRBD2 (6 bases). The CDR3 sequence is 16 residues long. The germline CDR1 and CDR2 sequences are SGHRS and YFSETQ. The V and J ends lost 1 base and 2 bases respectively, with 12 bases between them. CDR3 DNA: TGCGCCAGCAGCTTGATGGGGGGTGGAAACACCGGGGAGCTGTTTTTT. Translated: CASSLMGGGNTGELFF. The variable domain in full, with the rest retrieved from reference TRBV5-1 and TRBJ2-2, is KAGVTQTPRYLIKTRGQQVTLSCSPISGHRSVSWYQQTPGQGLQFLFEYFSETQRNKGNFPGRFSGRQFSNSRSEMNVSTLELGDSALYLCASSLMGGGNTGELFFGEGSRLTVL.

The chain employs TRBV6-5 and TRBJ1-2; 12 nucleotides line up with TRBD1. Germline-derived CDR1 and CDR2 are MNHEY and SVGAGI. V shed 2 bases, J shed 7 bases, and the junction held 8 bases outside the gene matches. The length of the CDR3 is 16 residues. The CDR3, as DNA: TGTGCCAGCAGTTACGCCGAGGGACAGGGGGCGCGTGGCTACACCTTC. The encoded protein is CASSYAEGQGARGYTF.

J is TRBJ2-1 and V is TRBV19; no clear D gene. The V and J ends lost 9 bases and 2 bases respectively, with 11 bases between them. This CDR3 has 13 amino acids. Germline lookup yields CDR1 LNHDA and CDR2 SQIVND (reference sequence). Written as DNA, the CDR3 is TGTGCCAGCGGTCTTACCCCCTACAATGAGCAGTTCTTC. Its translation: CASGLTPYNEQFF.

The V and J genes are TRBV2 and TRBJ1-6, with TRBD1 matching over 8 bases. The junction had 10 bases not matched to a gene; V was cut back by 6 bases and J by 9 bases. This CDR3 comprises 15 residues. Germline loops: CDR1 SNHLY, CDR2 FYNNEI. CDR3 in DNA: TGTGCCAGCAGGGGACAGGCAATAAGGAGTTCACCCCTCCACTTT. It encodes CASRGQAIRSSPLHF.

This sequence joins TRBV9 and TRBJ2-3; 8 positions match TRBD2. Germline trimming cut 0 bases from V and 0 bases from J; bases unmatched to any gene: 9. The germline CDR1 and CDR2 sequences are SGDLS and YYNGEE. The length of the CDR3 is 18 residues. This chain's CDR3 is CASSVEPAGAYSTDTQYF. CDR3 coding DNA: TGTGCCAGCAGCGTAGAGCCAGCGGGGGCCTATAGCACAGATACGCAGTATTTT.

The chain is built from TRBV5-1 and TRBJ1-2, with unresolved D. V lost 0 bases to trimming and J lost 4 bases, with 13 bases between them. This CDR3 region has 15 residues. The germline V gene encodes CDR1 SGHRS and CDR2 YFSETQ. CDR3 loop: CASSLEGGFAYGYTF. The CDR3 region has the DNA TGCGCCAGCAGCTTGGAGGGCGGTTTCGCCTATGGCTACACCTTC.

With regard to this clone: Other DNA variants within this sample encode the same CDR3. CDR3 amino acids: CASRDSSGANVLTF. In DNA, the CDR3 is TGTGCCAGCAGGGATAGCTCTGGGGCCAACGTCCTGACTTTC. The chain employs TRBV6-5 and TRBJ2-6; D is undetermined. V was trimmed by 6 bases and J by 0 bases, leaving 6 bases between them. CDR3 length: 14 amino acids. The V gene's germline CDR1 is MNHEY and CDR2 SVGAGI.

The rearrangement links TRBV5-5 to TRBJ2-7; 7 bases agree with TRBD1. The CDR3 has 15 residues. The V segment lost 1 base and the J segment 7 bases; nucleotides outside the gene matches: 11. Looked up from germline, CDR1 is SGHKS and CDR2 is YYEKEE (reference sequence). The CDR3 DNA sequence: TGTGCCAGCAGCTTGCGACAGGGTTCCCGGGATGAGCAGTACTTC. As protein: CASSLRQGSRDEQYF.

The chain is built from TRBV7-2 and TRBJ2-7, with 8 bases aligning to TRBD1. V gave up 5 bases and J gave up 7 bases; unmatched junction bases: 4. There are 12 residues in the CDR3. Germline V CDR1 and CDR2: SGHTA, FQGNSA. The CDR3 DNA reads as TGTGCCAGCAGCCTGGGGACAGGAGAGCAGTACTTC. This sequence encodes CASSLGTGEQYF.